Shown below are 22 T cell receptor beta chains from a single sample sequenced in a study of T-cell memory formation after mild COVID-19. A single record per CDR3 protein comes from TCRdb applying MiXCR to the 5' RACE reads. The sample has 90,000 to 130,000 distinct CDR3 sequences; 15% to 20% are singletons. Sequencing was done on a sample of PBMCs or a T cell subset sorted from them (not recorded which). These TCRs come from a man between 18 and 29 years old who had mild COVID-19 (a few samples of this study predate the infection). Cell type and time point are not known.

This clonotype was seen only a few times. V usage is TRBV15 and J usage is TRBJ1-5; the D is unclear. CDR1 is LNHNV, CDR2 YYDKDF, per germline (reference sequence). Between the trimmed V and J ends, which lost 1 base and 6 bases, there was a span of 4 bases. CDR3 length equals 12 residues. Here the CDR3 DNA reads TGTGCCACCAGCAGAGGCAGTCAGCCCCAGCATTTT. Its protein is CATSRGSQPQHF.

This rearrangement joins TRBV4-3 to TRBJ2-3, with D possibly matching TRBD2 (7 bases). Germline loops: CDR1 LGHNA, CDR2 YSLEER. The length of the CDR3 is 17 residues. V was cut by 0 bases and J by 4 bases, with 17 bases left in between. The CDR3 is CASSQDVRGGRADTQYF. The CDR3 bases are TGCGCCAGCAGCCAAGACGTCAGAGGGGGGAGGGCAGATACGCAGTATTTT.

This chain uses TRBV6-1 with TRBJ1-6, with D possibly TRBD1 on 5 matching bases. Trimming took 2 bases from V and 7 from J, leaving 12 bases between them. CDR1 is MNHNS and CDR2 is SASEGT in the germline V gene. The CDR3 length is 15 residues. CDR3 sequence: CASSEMAGLNSPLHF. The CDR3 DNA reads TGTGCCAGCAGTGAAATGGCAGGGTTGAATTCACCCCTCCACTTT.

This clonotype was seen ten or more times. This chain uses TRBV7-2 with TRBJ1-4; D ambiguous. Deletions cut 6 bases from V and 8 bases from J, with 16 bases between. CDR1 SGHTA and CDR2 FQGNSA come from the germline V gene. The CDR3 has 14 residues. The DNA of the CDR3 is TGTGCCAGCAGACCTAGAGAAGGGCAGGAAAAACTGTTTTTT. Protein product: CASRPREGQEKLFF. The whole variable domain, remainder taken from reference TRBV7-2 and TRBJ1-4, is GAGVSQSPSNKVTEKGKDVELRCDPISGHTALYWYRQSLGQGLEFLIYFQGNSAPDKSGLPSDRFSAERTGGSVSTLTIQRTQQEDSAVYLCASRPREGQEKLFFGSGTQLSVL.

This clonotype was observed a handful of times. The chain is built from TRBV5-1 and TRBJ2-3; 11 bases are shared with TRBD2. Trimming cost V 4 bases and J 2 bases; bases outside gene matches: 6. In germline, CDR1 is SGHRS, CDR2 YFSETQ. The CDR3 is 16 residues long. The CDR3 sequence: CASSPGTSGNTDTQYF. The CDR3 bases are TGCGCCAGCAGCCCAGGGACTAGCGGAAACACAGATACGCAGTATTTT.

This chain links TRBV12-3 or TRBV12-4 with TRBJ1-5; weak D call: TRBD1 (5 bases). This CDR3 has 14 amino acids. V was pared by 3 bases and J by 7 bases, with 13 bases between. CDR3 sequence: CASSLGRGVQPQHF. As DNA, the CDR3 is TGTGCCAGCAGTTTGGGGAGAGGGGTACAGCCCCAGCATTTT.

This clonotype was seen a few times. The CDR3 spells CASSLRTGPGPYEQYF. CDR3 DNA sequence: TGTGCCAGCAGCCTCAGGACAGGGCCGGGACCGTACGAGCAGTACTTC. The V gene is TRBV6-6, the J gene TRBJ2-7, with 8 bases matching TRBD1. Germline V CDR1 and CDR2: MNHNY, SVGAGI (reference sequence). The trim removed 6 bases at V and 4 bases at J, leaving 14 bases unmatched. The CDR3 consists of 16 residues.

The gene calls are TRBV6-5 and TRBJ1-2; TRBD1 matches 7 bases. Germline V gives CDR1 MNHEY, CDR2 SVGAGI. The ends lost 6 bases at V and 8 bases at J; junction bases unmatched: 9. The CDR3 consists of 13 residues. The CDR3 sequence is CASRSDRGLGYTF. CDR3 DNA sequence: TGTGCCAGCAGATCTGATAGGGGGCTAGGCTACACCTTC.

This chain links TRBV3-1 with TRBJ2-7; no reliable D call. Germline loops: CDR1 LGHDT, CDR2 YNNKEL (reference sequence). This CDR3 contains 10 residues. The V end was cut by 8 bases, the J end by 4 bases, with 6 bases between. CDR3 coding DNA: TGTGCCAGCGGATCGTACGAGCAGTACGTC. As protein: CASGSYEQYV.

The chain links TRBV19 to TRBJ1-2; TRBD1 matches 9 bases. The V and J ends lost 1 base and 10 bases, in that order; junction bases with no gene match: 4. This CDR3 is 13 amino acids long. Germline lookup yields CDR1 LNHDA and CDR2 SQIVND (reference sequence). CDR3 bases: TGTGCCAGTAGTATAGGCTGGGACAGGGACTACACCTTC. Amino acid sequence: CASSIGWDRDYTF.

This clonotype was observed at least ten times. The DNA of the CDR3 is TGCGCCAGCAGCCGGATTACTAGCGGGGGGGCTGGTGAGCAGTTCTTC. It is translated as CASSRITSGGAGEQFF. This chain uses TRBV5-1 with TRBJ2-1; 13 bases are a match to TRBD2. The germline gives CDR1 SGHRS, CDR2 YFSETQ. J lost 9 bases, V lost 4 bases, and 10 bases had no gene match. There are 16 residues in the CDR3.

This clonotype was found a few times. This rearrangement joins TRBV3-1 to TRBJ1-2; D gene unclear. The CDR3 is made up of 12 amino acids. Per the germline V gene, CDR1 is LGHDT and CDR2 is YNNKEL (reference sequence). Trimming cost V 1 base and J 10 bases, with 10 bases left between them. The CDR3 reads CASSQGHIDYTF. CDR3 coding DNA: TGTGCCAGCAGCCAAGGACATATCGACTACACCTTC.

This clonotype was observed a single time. The CDR3 reads CASAKGVAETQYF. The CDR3 region has the DNA TGCGCCAGCGCAAAAGGGGTTGCAGAGACCCAGTACTTC. The genes are TRBV5-1 and TRBJ2-5; possible D gene TRBD1, 5 bases. The CDR3 totals 13 residues. From germline, CDR1 is SGHRS and CDR2 YFSETQ. Between the trimmed V and J ends, which lost 7 bases and 4 bases, there was a span of 14 bases.

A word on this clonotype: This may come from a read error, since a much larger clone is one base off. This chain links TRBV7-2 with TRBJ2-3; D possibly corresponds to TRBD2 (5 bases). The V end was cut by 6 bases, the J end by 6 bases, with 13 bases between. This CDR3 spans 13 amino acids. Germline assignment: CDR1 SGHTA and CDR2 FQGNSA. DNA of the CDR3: TGTGCCAGCAGACGGGGAGAAAGGGATACGCAGTATTTT. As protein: CASRRGERDTQYF.

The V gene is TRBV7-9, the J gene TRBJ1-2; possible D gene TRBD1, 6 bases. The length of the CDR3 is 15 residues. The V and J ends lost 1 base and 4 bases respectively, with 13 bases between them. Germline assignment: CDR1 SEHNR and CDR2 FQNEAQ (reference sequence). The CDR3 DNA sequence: TGTGCCAGCAGCTTAGGGACAGCTAATCCCTATGGCTACACCTTC. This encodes CASSLGTANPYGYTF.

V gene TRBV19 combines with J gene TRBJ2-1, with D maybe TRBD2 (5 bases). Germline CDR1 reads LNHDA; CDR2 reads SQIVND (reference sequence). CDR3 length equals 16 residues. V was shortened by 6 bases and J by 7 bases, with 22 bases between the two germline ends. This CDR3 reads CASSLPGVPRENEQFF. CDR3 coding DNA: TGTGCCAGTAGCCTTCCCGGGGTCCCCCGGGAAAATGAGCAGTTCTTC.

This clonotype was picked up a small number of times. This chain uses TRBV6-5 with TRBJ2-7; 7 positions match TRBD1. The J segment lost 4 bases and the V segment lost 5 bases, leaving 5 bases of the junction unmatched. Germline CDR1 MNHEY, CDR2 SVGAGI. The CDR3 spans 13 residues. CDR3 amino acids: CASSRDRVYEQYF. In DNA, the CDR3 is TGTGCCAGCAGTCGGGACAGAGTGTACGAGCAGTACTTC.

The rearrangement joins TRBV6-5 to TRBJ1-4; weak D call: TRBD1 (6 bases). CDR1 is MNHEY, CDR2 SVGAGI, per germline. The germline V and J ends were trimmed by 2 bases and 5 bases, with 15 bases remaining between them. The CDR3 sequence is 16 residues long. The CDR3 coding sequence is TGTGCCAGCAGTTACACAGGGTCCTGGCAAAATGAAAAACTGTTTTTT. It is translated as CASSYTGSWQNEKLFF.

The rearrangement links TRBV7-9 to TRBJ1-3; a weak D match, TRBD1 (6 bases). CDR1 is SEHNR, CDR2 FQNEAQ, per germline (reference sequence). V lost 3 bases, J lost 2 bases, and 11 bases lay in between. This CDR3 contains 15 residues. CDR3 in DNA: TGTGCCAGCAGCTTGATGGGGGCTACTGGAAACACCATATATTTT. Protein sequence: CASSLMGATGNTIYF. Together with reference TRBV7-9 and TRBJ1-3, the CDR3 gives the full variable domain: DTGVSQNPRHKITKRGQNVTFRCDPISEHNRLYWYRQTLGQGPEFLTYFQNEAQLEKSRLLSDRFSAERPKGSFSTLEIQRTEQGDSAMYLCASSLMGATGNTIYFGEGSWLTVV.

CDR3 nucleotide sequence: TGCAGTGCTAAAGGGACCCCAAGGGCAGATACGCAGTATTTT. This encodes CSAKGTPRADTQYF. This chain links TRBV20-1 with TRBJ2-3; D is perhaps TRBD1 or TRBD2 (5 bases each). Germline V gene lookup returns CDR1 DFQATT and CDR2 SNEGSKA (reference sequence). With 4 bases removed from V and 4 bases from J, the gap between germline ends came to 15 bases. The CDR3 runs 14 residues.

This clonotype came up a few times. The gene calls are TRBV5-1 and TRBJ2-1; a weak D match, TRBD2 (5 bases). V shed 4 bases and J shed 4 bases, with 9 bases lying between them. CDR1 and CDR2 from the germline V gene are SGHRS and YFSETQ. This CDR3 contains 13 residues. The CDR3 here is CASSGRAYNEQFF. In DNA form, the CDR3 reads TGCGCCAGCAGCGGGCGGGCGTACAATGAGCAGTTCTTC.

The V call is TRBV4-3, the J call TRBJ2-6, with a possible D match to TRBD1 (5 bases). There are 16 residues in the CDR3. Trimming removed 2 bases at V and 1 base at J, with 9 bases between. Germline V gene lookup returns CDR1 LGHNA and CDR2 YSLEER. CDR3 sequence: CASSQQRGSGANVLTF. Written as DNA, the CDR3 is TGCGCCAGCAGCCAACAAAGGGGATCTGGGGCCAACGTCCTGACTTTC.